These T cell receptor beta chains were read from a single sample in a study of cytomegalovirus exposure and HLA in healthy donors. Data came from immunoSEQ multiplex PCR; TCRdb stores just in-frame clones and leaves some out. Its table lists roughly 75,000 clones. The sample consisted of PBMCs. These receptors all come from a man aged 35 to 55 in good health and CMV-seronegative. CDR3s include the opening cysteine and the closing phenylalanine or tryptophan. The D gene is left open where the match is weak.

CDR3 DNA: TGTGCCAGCAGTCCCAAACTCGGACAGGGGCTCGACTTC
CDR3 protein: CASSPKLGQGLDF
V gene: TRBV27
D gene: TRBD1
CDR3 length: 13
J gene: TRBJ2-7

CDR3 DNA: TGTGCCAGCAGTTCTCCCTCCTCCTACGAGCAGTACTTC
CDR3 protein: CASSSPSSYEQYF
V gene: TRBV5-4
D gene: .
CDR3 length: 13
J gene: TRBJ2-7

CDR3 DNA: TGTGCCAGCAGCCCTAGCGGGAGGGCCAGGGATGAGCAGTTCTTC
CDR3 protein: CASSPSGRARDEQFF
V gene: TRBV5-4
D gene: TRBD2
CDR3 length: 15
J gene: TRBJ2-1

CDR3 DNA: TGCGCCAGCAGCTTTGGGGGGGAGACCCAGTACTTC
CDR3 protein: CASSFGGETQYF
V gene: TRBV5-1
D gene: .
CDR3 length: 12
J gene: TRBJ2-5

CDR3 DNA: TGTGCCAGCAGCTTAGGGGGCACCAATCAGCCCCAGCATTTT
CDR3 protein: CASSLGGTNQPQHF
V gene: TRBV7-9
D gene: .
CDR3 length: 14
J gene: TRBJ1-5

CDR3 DNA: TGCGCCAGCAGCCAAGATGGGTCCGGGACAGATTTCACTGAAGCTTTCTTT
CDR3 protein: CASSQDGSGTDFTEAFF
V gene: TRBV4-1
D gene: TRBD1
CDR3 length: 17
J gene: TRBJ1-1

CDR3 DNA: TGTGCCAGCAGCGAGGAGACTAGCGGGTTCTACAATGAGCAGTTCTTC
CDR3 protein: CASSEETSGFYNEQFF
V gene: TRBV9
D gene: TRBD2
CDR3 length: 16
J gene: TRBJ2-1

CDR3 DNA: TGTGCCAGCAGTTACTCGAGAACAGGGGGTGGCTACACCTTC
CDR3 protein: CASSYSRTGGGYTF
V gene: TRBV6-5
D gene: TRBD1
CDR3 length: 14
J gene: TRBJ1-2

CDR3 DNA: TGTGCCATCAGTGAGTCGACAGGGGGCAGAGCAGAGACCCAGTACTTC
CDR3 protein: CAISESTGGRAETQYF
V gene: TRBV10-3
D gene: TRBD1
CDR3 length: 16
J gene: TRBJ2-5

CDR3 DNA: TGTGCCAGTAGCAGTCAAGGGGGCGAGCAGTACTTC
CDR3 protein: CASSSQGGEQYF
V gene: TRBV25-1
D gene: .
CDR3 length: 12
J gene: TRBJ2-7

CDR3 DNA: TGCGCCAGCAGTGAGTCGACTCCCCGGACAGGGATGATTCGCACTGAAGCTTTCTTT
CDR3 protein: CASSESTPRTGMIRTEAFF
V gene: TRBV10-1
D gene: TRBD1
CDR3 length: 19
J gene: TRBJ1-1